This T cell receptor beta chain emerged from a study of blood T cells in healthy people across ages (dated by TCRdb to 2014 to 2015). Study-wide context: In model experiments, template switching captured about one uniquely barcoded TCR beta cDNA molecule for every two T cells. Using deep sequencing normalized with unique cDNA molecular identifiers, the study measured how TCR beta repertoire diversity changes with age. The donors were split into four age groups: young (average about 16 years), middle-aged (about 40), aged (roughly 60) and long-lived (under 85). Donors of different ages were randomly distributed across sequencing lanes to avoid experimental bias. For two donors (one aged 18 to 29 and one aged 80 or older), the study analyzed two additional independent replicas of 1 million unique cDNA reads from the same blood draw. What the study reported, not specific to this receptor: As age increased, observed TCR beta diversity per million T cells dropped in a roughly linear way, and a significant reduction was already evident by age 40. Conclusive comparison of naive and antigen-experienced compartments was prevented by the profiling of bulk unsorted PBMCs. Observed TCR beta diversity correlated strongly with the percentage of naive T cells measured by flow cytometry. Total diversity estimates from one million sequenced T cells were considered lower bounds and underestimates. Compared with the aged group, more naive CD4+ T cells, fewer expanded clones and increased TCR diversity were shown by the long-lived group, suggesting age selection. Because the CMV infection status of the donors was unknown, age-related changes in expanded clonotypes may potentially have been confounded.

The approximately 41 donors, aged about 6 to 95 years, were systemically healthy Caucasian individuals from Russia. Approximately 9.3 milliliters of peripheral blood were collected from each donor into EDTA-treated Vacutainer tubes. Ficoll-Paque density-gradient centrifugation was used to isolate PBMCs, with at least 6.5 million per sample. Trizol reagent was used to extract total RNA from the PBMCs, yielding at least 6 micrograms per sample. The percentages of naive CD45RAhigh/CD27high T cells were determined by flow cytometry on a PBMC aliquot from every donor. In regard to this clonotype: This receptor's antigen is unknown. Base qualities are not provided; no much larger clone lies one nucleotide away.

Cut back by 2 bases and 2 bases, the V and J ends lie 15 bases apart. From cysteine to phenylalanine, the CDR3 is 16 amino acids long. Only CDR3 DNA remains: 48 bases, in frame from the first base. Per the germline V gene, ENHRY is the CDR1 and SYGVKD is the CDR2. Library preparation used 5' RACE. The sequencer was an Illumina HiSeq 2500. The second PCR ran for about 7 to 11 cycles and used a J-beta primer mix along with a sample-barcoded 5' primer. A template-switch 5' adaptor carrying 12 random nucleotides introduced a unique molecular identifier onto each TCR beta cDNA molecule. Each sample yielded at least 2.5 million CDR3-containing paired-end reads. All of the RNA was converted into first-strand cDNA using the Mint cDNA synthesis kit, with a TRBC-specific oligonucleotide serving as the primer. Following uracil-DNA glycosylase treatment, all cDNA underwent a first 18-cycle PCR with the universal primers M1SS and BC2_uni_R. In the original analysis: For normalization, 1 million high-quality reads were randomly selected from each sample, with every read carrying a distinct molecular identifier. Instead of being binned into consensus sequences, reads with shared molecular identifiers were discarded. MiTCR, with a Q25 quality threshold and the strictest error-elimination algorithm, was used for CDR3 identification, clonotype clustering and error correction. A nonparametric unseen species model using Euler transformation provided a lower-bound estimate of total TCR beta diversity. In-frame beta chains were kept once TCRdb had trimmed the public reads at Q25 with fastp and called clones with MiXCR. Here each entry gathers all rows of one CDR3 protein and keeps the most common genes and DNA. These V and J calls are TCRdb output, not the study's own analysis. In all, the sample holds some 690,000 distinct CDR3 sequences, and 22% of those were seen once. About 22% of the sample belongs to the ten largest clones.

The source material was blood. The chain employs TRBV10-3 and TRBJ1-1; the D segment could be TRBD1, given 6 matching bases. The sequence was obtained from a man between 65 and 80 years old in good health. The CDR3 region has the sequence CAISEKVGRGNTEAFF. Here is the DNA: TGTGCCATCAGTGAGAAGGTAGGCAGGGGCAACACTGAAGCTTTCTTT.